The TCR beta chain under discussion was sequenced for a study of yellow fever vaccine responses in identical twins. Study results and limitations: As reported, the vaccine T cell response of twins seemed partly convergent and partly personalized.

As concerns this clonotype: Its specificity is not known.

Each CDR3 protein is one row after TCRdb ran MiXCR on the RT-PCR reads. The profile shows 3,000 to 3,500 distinct CDR3 sequences, roughly 90% of them singletons. Sequencing was performed on T cells from blood (PBMCs), unsorted or a sorted subset (not recorded which), taken before or after yellow fever vaccination (not recorded which). This receptor was obtained from a woman between 18 and 29 years old who received the yellow fever vaccine.

In nucleotides, the CDR3 is TGTGCCAGCAGCCCGAAACGGGGCGGTACGCAGTATTTT. This sequence encodes CASSPKRGGTQYF. The chain links TRBV3-1 to TRBJ2-3; D assignment may be TRBD1 or TRBD2 (5 bases each). From germline, CDR1 is LGHDT and CDR2 YNNKEL (reference sequence). The CDR3 contains 13 residues. The germline V and J ends were trimmed by 4 bases and 8 bases, with 13 bases remaining between them.